The entry that follows covers one T cell receptor (beta chain) sequence. Its antigen remains unidentified. This entry is derived from a study of T cells after yellow fever vaccination. Across the study: It was SMART-Seq v4 Ultra Low Input that prepared the fractions with low cell numbers. Findings and limits, study-wide: A faster peak, day 5 versus 15, was reached by the weaker secondary response. CD4 and CD8 compartments shared a small share of clonotypes.

From germline, CDR1 is MGHRA and CDR2 YSYEKL. The V segment lost 1 base and the J segment 5 bases; nucleotides outside the gene matches: 5. The CDR3 has 15 residues. Template-switching 5'RACE yielded the TCR cDNA; a universal primer site and UMIs were added in the process. TCRdb called the 5' RACE reads again in MiXCR, with one record for every CDR3 protein. In the table there are about 580,000 distinct CDR3 sequences, roughly 17% of which are singletons. This clonotype originated in a man between 18 and 29 years old who received the YFV17D yellow fever vaccine. Here the sequenced sample was PBMCs, taken 4 to 6 days after the first yellow fever vaccination. This chain connects TRBV4-1 to TRBJ2-5; 9 positions agree with TRBD2. The CDR3 nucleotides read TGCGCCAGCAGCCAAGTGGGACTAGCAAGGGAGACCCAGTACTTC. Its protein is CASSQVGLARETQYF.